Shown below are 5 T cell receptor beta chains from a single sample sequenced in a study of regulatory T cells in long-lasting Graves disease. Regarding time point: newly diagnosed GD, antithyroid drugs for less than 3 months. Generation of the TCR library employed RNA extracted from PBMCs. Construction of the TCR beta libraries employed iRepertoire HTBI primers in conjunction with Arm-PCR of CDR3 regions. TCRdb reprocessed the multiplex PCR reads via MiXCR and lists one record per CDR3 protein. The top ten hold around a sixth of the sample, which has 500,000 or so distinct CDR3 sequences, 12% to 15% seen once. This sample also belongs to another study, concerning T cells in Graves' hyperthyroidism and ophthalmopathy.

The input for sequencing was peripheral blood mononuclear cells (PBMCs), taken at new diagnosis, from a patient treated with antithyroid drugs. The receptors come from a woman aged 50 to 65 with Graves disease.

This clonotype was detected ten times or more. The chain employs TRBV11-2 and TRBJ2-1; 14 bases line up with TRBD2. From germline, CDR1 is SGHAT and CDR2 FQNNGV. The trim removed 5 bases at V and 10 bases at J, leaving 7 bases unmatched. CDR3 length equals 15 residues. CDR3 region: CASSPGTSGSGEQFF. The CDR3 DNA reads TGTGCCAGCAGCCCCGGGACTAGCGGGAGTGGGGAGCAGTTCTTC.

This clonotype was observed at least ten times. The genes are TRBV3-1 and TRBJ1-4; no definite D call. This CDR3 has 13 residues. V lost 3 bases to trimming and J lost 8 bases, with 10 bases between them. Germline lookup yields CDR1 LGHDT and CDR2 YNNKEL (reference sequence). The chain's CDR3 is CASSHFNIEKLFF. Here the CDR3 DNA reads TGTGCCAGCAGCCACTTCAATATCGAAAAACTGTTTTTT.

The chain joins TRBV2 to TRBJ1-2; D possibly corresponds to TRBD1 (6 bases). Looked up from germline, CDR1 is SNHLY and CDR2 is FYNNEI. The CDR3 loop spans 16 amino acids. Trimming pared 4 bases from V and 0 bases from J, leaving 15 bases between. Written as DNA, the CDR3 is TGTGCCAGCAGTGGTAGGGAGGACAGATCTAACTATGGCTACACCTTC. This gives the protein CASSGREDRSNYGYTF.

As for this clonotype: A much larger clone lies a single base off, so this may be a read error. The V and J genes are TRBV6-1 and TRBJ2-7; tentative D call: TRBD2 (7 bases). V was clipped by 8 bases and J by 1 base, with 15 bases between them. The CDR3 is made up of 14 amino acids. CDR1 and CDR2 from the germline V gene are MNHNS and SASEGT. The CDR3 DNA reads TGTGCCAGCGGTACACAGGGAGGGTCCTACGAGCAGTACTTC. This encodes CASGTQGGSYEQYF.

There are many counts of this clonotype. The rearrangement joins TRBV7-3 to TRBJ1-3; TRBD1 might be the D (5 bases). CDR3 length: 15 residues. Looked up from germline, CDR1 is SGHTA and CDR2 is FQGTGA. V lost 1 base and J 0 bases, leaving 7 bases between the germline ends. For the CDR3, the DNA is TGTGCCAGCAGCTTAAACGGGGGCTCTGGAAACACCATATATTTT. Residues: CASSLNGGSGNTIYF.